This T cell receptor beta chain was captured in a study of T cell changes during pregnancy in multiple sclerosis. This CDR3 has 16 amino acids. With V trimmed by 1 base and J by 4 bases, 8 bases remained unmatched. Germline lookup yields CDR1 LNHNV and CDR2 YYDKDF (reference sequence). Data came from immunoSEQ multiplex PCR; TCRdb stores just in-frame clones and leaves some out. The sample has around 80,000 clones; around 92% are singletons. The chain joins TRBV15 to TRBJ1-1; the match to TRBD1 covers 8 bases. The sequences come from peripheral blood, collected before pregnancy. The receptor comes from a female donor with multiple sclerosis, enrolled in a pregnancy study. CDR3 in DNA: TGTGCCACCAGCAGAGCTTTACAGGGGGGGGGCACTGAAGCTTTCTTT. It specifies CATSRALQGGGTEAFF.